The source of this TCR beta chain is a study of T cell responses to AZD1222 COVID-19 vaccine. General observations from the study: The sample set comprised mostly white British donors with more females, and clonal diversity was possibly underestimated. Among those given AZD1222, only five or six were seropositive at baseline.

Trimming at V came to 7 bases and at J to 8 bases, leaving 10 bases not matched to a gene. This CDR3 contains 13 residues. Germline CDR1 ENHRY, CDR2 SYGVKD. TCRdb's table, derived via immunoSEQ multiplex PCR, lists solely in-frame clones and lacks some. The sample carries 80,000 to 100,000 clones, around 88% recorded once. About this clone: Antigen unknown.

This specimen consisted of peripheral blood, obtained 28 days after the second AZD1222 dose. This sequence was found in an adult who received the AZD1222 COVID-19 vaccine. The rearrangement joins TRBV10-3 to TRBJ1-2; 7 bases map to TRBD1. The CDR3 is CAINFSGGWGYTF. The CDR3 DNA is TGTGCCATCAACTTCTCAGGGGGTTGGGGCTACACCTTC.